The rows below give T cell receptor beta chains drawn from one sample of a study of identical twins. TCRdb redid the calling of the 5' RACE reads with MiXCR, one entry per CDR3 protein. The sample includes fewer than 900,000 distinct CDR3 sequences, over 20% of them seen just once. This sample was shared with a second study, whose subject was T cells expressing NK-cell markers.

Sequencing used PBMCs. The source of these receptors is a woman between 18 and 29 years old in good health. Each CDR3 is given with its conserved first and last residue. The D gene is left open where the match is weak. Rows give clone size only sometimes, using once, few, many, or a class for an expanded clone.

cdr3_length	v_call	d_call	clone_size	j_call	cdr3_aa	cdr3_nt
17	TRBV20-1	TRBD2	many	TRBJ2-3	CSAKTSGRGSGTDTQYF	TGCAGTGCTAAGACTAGCGGGAGAGGTTCGGGCACAGATACGCAGTATTTT
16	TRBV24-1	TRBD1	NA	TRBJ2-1	CATSDNGQGSYNEQFF	TGTGCCACCAGTGATAATGGACAGGGCTCCTACAATGAGCAGTTCTTC
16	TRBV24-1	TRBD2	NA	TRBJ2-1	CATSDRGSRSYNEQFF	TGTGCCACCAGTGATCGCGGGAGTAGGTCCTACAATGAGCAGTTCTTC
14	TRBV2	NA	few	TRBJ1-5	CASSRDRADQPQHF	TGTGCCAGCAGCCGGGACCGGGCGGATCAGCCCCAGCATTTT
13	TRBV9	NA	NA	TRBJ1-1	CASSVVSGRRAFF	TGTGCCAGCAGCGTAGTTTCGGGACGACGTGCTTTCTTT
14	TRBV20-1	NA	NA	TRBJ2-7	CSASELDYSYEQYF	TGCAGTGCTAGTGAGTTAGACTACTCCTACGAGCAGTACTTC
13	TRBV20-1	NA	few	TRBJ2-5	CSASRAGRETQYF	TGCAGTGCTAGTCGGGCTGGGAGGGAGACCCAGTACTTC
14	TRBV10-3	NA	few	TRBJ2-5	CAISHQGLVGTQYF	TGTGCCATCAGCCACCAAGGGCTGGTGGGGACCCAGTACTTC
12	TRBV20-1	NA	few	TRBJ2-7	CSAATGIYEQYF	TGCAGTGCTGCGACAGGTATCTACGAGCAGTACTTC
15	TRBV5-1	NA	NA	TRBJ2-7	CASSFGDPLLDEQYF	TGCGCCAGCAGCTTCGGGGACCCCCTGTTGGACGAGCAGTACTTC
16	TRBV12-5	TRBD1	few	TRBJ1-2	CASGPRQGSGFYGYTF	TGTGCTAGTGGTCCACGACAGGGGTCGGGGTTCTATGGCTACACCTTC
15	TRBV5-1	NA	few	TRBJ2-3	CASSPTGESTDTQYF	TGCGCCAGCAGTCCTACGGGAGAGAGCACAGATACGCAGTATTTT
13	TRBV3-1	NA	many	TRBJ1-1	CASSKQGNTEAFF	TGTGCCAGCAGCAAACAGGGGAACACTGAAGCTTTCTTT
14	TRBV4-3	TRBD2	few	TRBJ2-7	CASSQGETSGEQYF	TGCGCCAGCAGCCAAGGGGAGACTAGCGGCGAGCAGTACTTC
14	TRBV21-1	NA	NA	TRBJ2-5	CASSNSGGQETQYF	TGTGCCAGCAGCAATAGCGGGGGGCAAGAGACCCAGTACTTC
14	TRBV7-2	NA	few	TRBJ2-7	CASSSPQGYYEQYF	TGTGCCAGCAGCTCACCCCAAGGTTACTACGAGCAGTACTTC
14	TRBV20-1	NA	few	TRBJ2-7	CSARDTGRSYEQYF	TGCAGTGCCCGGGACACGGGACGGTCCTACGAGCAGTACTTC
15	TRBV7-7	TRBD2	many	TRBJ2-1	CASSMGTSGDNEQFF	TGTGCTAGCAGCATGGGCACTAGCGGGGACAATGAGCAGTTCTTC
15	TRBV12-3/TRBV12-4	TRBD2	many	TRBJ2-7	CASSAYSGSQGEQYF	TGTGCCAGCAGTGCCTATAGCGGGAGTCAAGGCGAGCAGTACTTC
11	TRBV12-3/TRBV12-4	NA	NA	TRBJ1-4	CASSSQLRLFF	TGTGCCAGCAGTTCACAGCTAAGACTGTTTTTT
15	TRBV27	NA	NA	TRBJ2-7	CASSPRQAQNYEQYF	TGTGCCAGCAGTCCAAGACAGGCCCAAAACTACGAGCAGTACTTC
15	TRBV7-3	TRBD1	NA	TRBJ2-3	CASSPRTGGEDTQYF	TGTGCCAGCAGCCCCCGGACAGGGGGCGAAGATACGCAGTATTTT
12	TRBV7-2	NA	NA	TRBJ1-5	CASSYQNQPQHF	TGTGCCAGCAGCTACCAAAATCAGCCCCAGCATTTT
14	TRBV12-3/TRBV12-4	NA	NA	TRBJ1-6	CASSLGLSNSPLHF	TGTGCCAGCAGTTTAGGACTGAGCAATTCACCCCTCCACTTT
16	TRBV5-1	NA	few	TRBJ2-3	CASSSGGGAGTDTQYF	TGCGCCAGCAGCAGCGGTGGGGGGGCCGGGACAGATACGCAGTATTTT
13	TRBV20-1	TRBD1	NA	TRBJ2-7	CSAPGDRGYEQYF	TGCAGTGCTCCGGGGGACAGGGGTTACGAGCAGTACTTC
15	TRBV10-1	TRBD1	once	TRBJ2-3	CASKPGQATTDTQYF	TGCGCCAGCAAACCGGGACAGGCGACCACAGATACGCAGTATTTT
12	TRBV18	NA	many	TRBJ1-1	CASSQMNTEAFF	TGTGCCAGCTCACAAATGAACACTGAAGCTTTCTTT
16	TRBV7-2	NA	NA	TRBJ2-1	CASSLRWAGGDNEQFF	TGTGCCAGCAGCTTACGTTGGGCAGGGGGGGACAATGAGCAGTTCTTC
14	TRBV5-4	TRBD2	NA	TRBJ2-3	CASEGLAGDDTQYF	TGTGCCAGCGAGGGACTAGCGGGTGATGATACGCAGTATTTT
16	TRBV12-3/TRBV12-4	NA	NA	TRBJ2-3	CASTPRGGTGGNAQYF	TGTGCCAGCACCCCGAGGGGGGGGACAGGAGGGAACGCGCAGTATTTT
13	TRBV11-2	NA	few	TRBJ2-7	CASSLGPDYEQYF	TGTGCCAGCAGCTTAGGGCCCGACTACGAGCAGTACTTC
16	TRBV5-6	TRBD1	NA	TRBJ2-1	CASSPEWGQGRGEQFF	TGTGCCAGCAGCCCCGAATGGGGACAGGGAAGGGGGGAGCAGTTCTTC
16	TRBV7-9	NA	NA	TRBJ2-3	CASSLRIRGVSDTQYF	TGTGCCAGCAGCTTAAGGATCAGGGGGGTGTCAGATACGCAGTATTTT
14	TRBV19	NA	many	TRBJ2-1	CASSIIGGYNEQFF	TGTGCCAGTAGTATCATCGGCGGCTACAATGAGCAGTTCTTC
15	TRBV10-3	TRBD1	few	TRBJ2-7	CAISRNRDRDHEQYF	TGTGCCATCAGTCGTAACCGGGACAGGGACCACGAGCAGTACTTC
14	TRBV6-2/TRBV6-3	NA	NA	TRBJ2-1	CASALISSYNEQFF	TGTGCCAGCGCGCTAATAAGCTCCTACAATGAGCAGTTCTTC
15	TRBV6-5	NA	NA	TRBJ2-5	CASSSRGTEQETQYF	TGTGCCAGCAGTTCCCGAGGGACGGAACAAGAGACCCAGTACTTC
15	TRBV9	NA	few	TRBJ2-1	CASSVGPGPPNEQFF	TGTGCCAGCAGCGTAGGGCCGGGGCCACCGAATGAGCAGTTCTTC
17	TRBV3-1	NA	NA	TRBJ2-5	CASSQGRGGRTGETQYF	TGTGCCAGCAGCCAAGGCAGGGGGGGAAGGACGGGAGAGACCCAGTACTTC